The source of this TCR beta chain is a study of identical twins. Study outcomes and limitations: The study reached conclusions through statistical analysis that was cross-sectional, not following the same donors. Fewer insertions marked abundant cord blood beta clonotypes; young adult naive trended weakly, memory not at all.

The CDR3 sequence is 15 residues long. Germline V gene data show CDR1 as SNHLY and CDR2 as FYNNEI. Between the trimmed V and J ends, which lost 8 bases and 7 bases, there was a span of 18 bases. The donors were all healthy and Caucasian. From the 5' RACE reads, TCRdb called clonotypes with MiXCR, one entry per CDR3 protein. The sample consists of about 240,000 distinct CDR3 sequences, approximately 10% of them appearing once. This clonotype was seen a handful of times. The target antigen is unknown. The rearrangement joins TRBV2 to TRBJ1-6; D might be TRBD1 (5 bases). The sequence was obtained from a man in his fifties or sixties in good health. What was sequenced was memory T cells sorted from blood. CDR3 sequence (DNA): TGTGCCAGCGCCGCCGAGAGACAGTTAAATTCACCCCTCCACTTT. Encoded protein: CASAAERQLNSPLHF.